The clone carrying this T cell receptor (beta chain) was seen more than once but under ten times. Vbeta (60) and Jbeta (13) primers were used in the PCR. Generated by immunoSEQ multiplex PCR, the TCRdb table keeps only in-frame clones and is missing some. The sample includes around 130,000 clones, around 80% of them seen just once. CDR1 is ENHRY and CDR2 is SYGVKD in the germline V gene. The CDR3 totals 14 residues. The germline V and J ends were trimmed by 6 bases and 0 bases, with 11 bases remaining between them. This sample stems from a study of cytomegalovirus exposure and HLA in healthy donors. Sequenced sample: PBMCs. The receptor was derived from a man aged 25 to 40 in good health and CMV-seronegative. The chain uses TRBV10-3 and TRBJ2-5, with D possibly TRBD1 on 5 matching bases. This CDR3 reads CAISEQAYQETQYF. The CDR3 DNA sequence: TGTGCCATCAGCGAACAGGCTTACCAAGAGACCCAGTACTTC.